The entry below describes one T cell receptor (beta chain). Its specificity is unknown. The sample belongs to a study of cytomegalovirus exposure and HLA in healthy donors. Study background: In a later analysis, the roughly 130 validation repertoires were reported to have used the same platform as the approximately 690 first-cohort repertoires.

Clones were read by immunoSEQ multiplex PCR, and TCRdb kept only the in-frame ones, dropping some. The sample holds 160,000 or so clones, almost 85% seen once. Germline CDR1 reads SGHRS; CDR2 reads YFSETQ. The CDR3 spans 16 residues. The germline V and J ends were trimmed by 4 bases and 0 bases, with 16 bases remaining between them. These donors were members of the roughly 110-subject validation cohort, a group separate from the approximately 670-subject first cohort. Study-wide findings and caveats: Subsequent analysis of the 120 or so validation repertoires found a tendency for first-cohort TCR clusters to co-occur. Three CMV-associated chains proved CMV antigen-specific in vitro.

The receptor was isolated from a man aged 25 to 40 in good health and CMV-seropositive. The chain combines TRBV5-1 with TRBJ1-2; D possibly corresponds to TRBD1 (5 bases). Sequencing input: PBMCs. The CDR3 region is CASSPIGADSNYGYTF. The CDR3 DNA is TGCGCCAGCAGCCCAATTGGGGCAGACTCTAACTATGGCTACACCTTC.